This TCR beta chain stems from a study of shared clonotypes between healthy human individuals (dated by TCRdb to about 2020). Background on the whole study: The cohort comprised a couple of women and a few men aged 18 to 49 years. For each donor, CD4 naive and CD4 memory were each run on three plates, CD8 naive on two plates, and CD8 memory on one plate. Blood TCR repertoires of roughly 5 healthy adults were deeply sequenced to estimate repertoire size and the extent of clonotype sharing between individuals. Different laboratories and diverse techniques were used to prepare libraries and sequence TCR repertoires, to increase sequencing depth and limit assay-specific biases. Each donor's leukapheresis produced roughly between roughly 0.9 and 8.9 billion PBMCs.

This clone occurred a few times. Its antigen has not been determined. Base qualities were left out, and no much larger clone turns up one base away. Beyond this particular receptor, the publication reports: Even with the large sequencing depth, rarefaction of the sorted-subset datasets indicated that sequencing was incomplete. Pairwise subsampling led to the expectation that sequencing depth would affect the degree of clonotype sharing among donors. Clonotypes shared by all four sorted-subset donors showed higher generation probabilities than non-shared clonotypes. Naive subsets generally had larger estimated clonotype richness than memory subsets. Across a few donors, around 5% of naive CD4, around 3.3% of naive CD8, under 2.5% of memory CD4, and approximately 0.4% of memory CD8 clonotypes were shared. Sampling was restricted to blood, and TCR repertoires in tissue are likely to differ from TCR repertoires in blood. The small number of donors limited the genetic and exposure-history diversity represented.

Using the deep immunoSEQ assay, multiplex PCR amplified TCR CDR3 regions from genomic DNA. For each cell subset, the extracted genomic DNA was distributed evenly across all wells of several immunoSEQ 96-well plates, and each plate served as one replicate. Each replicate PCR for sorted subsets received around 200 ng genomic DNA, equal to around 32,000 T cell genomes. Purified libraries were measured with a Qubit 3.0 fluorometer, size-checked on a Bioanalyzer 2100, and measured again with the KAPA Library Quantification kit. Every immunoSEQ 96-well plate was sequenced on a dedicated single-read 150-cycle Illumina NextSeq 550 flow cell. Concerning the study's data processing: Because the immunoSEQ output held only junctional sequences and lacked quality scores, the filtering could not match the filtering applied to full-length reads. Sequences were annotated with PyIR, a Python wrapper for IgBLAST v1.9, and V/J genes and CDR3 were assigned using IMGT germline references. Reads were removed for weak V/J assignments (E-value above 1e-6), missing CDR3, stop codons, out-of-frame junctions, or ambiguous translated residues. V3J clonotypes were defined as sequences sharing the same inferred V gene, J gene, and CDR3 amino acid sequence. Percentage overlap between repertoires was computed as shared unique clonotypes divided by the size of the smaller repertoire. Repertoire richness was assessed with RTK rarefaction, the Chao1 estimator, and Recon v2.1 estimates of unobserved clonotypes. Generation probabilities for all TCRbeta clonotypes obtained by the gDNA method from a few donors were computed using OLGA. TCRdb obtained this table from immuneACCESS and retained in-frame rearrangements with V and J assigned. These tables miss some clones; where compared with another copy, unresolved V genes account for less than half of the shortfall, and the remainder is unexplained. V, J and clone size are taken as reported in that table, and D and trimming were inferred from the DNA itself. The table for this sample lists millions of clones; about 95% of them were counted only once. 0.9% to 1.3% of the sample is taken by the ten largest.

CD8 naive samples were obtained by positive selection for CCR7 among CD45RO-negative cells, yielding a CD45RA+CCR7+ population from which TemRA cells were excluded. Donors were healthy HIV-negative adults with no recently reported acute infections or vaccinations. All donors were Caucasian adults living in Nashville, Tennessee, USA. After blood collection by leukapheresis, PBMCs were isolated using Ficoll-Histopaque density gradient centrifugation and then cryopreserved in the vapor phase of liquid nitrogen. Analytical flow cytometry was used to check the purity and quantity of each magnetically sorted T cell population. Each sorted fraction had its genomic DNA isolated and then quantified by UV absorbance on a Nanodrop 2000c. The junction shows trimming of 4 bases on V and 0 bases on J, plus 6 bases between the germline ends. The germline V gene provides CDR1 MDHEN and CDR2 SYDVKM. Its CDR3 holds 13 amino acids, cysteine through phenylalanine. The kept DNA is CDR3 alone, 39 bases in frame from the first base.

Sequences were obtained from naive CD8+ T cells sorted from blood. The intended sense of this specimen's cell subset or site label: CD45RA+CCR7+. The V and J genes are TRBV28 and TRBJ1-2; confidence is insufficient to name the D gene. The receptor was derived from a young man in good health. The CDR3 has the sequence CASSSRTNYGYTF. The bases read TGTGCCAGCAGTTCCCGCACTAACTATGGCTACACCTTC.